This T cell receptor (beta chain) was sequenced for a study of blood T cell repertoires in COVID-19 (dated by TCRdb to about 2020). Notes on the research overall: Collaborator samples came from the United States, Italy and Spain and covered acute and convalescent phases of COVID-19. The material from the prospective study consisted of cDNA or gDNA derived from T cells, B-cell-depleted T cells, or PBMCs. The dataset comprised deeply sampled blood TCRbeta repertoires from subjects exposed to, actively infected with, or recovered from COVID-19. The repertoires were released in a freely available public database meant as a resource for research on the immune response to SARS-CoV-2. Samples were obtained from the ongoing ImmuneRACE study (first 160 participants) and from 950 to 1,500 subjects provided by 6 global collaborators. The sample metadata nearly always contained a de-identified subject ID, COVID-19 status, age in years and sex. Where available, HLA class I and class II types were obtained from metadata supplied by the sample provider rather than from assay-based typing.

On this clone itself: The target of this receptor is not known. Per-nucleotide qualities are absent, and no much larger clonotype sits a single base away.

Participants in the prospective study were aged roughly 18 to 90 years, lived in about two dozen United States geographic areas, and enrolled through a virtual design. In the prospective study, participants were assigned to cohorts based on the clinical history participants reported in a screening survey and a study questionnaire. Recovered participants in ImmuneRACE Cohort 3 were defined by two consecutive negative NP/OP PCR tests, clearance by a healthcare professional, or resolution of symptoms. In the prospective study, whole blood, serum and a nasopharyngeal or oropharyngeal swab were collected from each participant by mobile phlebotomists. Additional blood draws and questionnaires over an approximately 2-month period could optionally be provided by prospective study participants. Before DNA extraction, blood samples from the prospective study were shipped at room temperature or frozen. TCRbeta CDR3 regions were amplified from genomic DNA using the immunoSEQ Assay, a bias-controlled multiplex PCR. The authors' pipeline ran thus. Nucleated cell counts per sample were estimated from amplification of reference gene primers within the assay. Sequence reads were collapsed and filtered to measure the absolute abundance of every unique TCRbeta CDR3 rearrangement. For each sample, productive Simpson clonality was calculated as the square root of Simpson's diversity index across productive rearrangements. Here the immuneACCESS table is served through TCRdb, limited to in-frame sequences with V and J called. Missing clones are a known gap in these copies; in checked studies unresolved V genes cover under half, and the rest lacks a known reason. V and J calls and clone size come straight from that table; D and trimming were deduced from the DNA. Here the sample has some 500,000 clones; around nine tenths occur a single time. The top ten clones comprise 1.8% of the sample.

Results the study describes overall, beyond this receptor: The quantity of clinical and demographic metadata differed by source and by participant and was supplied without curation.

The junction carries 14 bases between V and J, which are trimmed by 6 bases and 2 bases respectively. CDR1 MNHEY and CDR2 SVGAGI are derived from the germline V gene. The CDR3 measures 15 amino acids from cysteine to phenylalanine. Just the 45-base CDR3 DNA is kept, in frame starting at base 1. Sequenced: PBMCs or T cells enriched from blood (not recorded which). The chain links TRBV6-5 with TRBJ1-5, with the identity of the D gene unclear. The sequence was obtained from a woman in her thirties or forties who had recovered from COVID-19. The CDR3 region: CASRIMVIGNQPQHF. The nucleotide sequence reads TGTGCCAGCAGAATAATGGTAATAGGCAATCAGCCCCAGCATTTT.